Listed below are T cell receptor beta chains from one sample, sequenced in a study of blood T cell repertoires in COVID-19. Some clones are missing from TCRdb's copy, which holds only in-frame ones; the method was immunoSEQ multiplex PCR. The table includes more than 70,000 clones, 85% detected once. The specimen sequenced was peripheral blood. These TCRs come from a man aged 55 to 70 with acute or convalescent COVID-19. The CDR3 runs from the conserved cysteine through the conserved F or W. Each record gives: D gene, V gene, clone size, J gene, CDR3 DNA, CDR3 protein. D genes are given only for firm matches. For some rows the clone size is stated as once, few or many, or as a class when expanded; others skip it.

-	TRBV21-1	-	TRBJ2-2	TGTGCCAGCAGCAAATCTCAGGGCGCGAACACCGGGGAGCTGTTTTTT	CASSKSQGANTGELFF
TRBD2	TRBV5-1	-	TRBJ2-2	TGCGCCAGCAGCTCGACTAGCGGAAACACCGGGGAGCTGTTTTTT	CASSSTSGNTGELFF
TRBD2	TRBV10-3	-	TRBJ2-1	TGTGCCATCAGTCCTATGACTAGCGGGAACGACAATGAGCAGTTCTTC	CAISPMTSGNDNEQFF
TRBD2	TRBV4-1	-	TRBJ2-7	TGCGCCAGCAGCCGATACGGACTAGCGGGCGACTACGAGCAGTACTTC	CASSRYGLAGDYEQYF
-	TRBV20-1	-	TRBJ1-2	TGCAGTGCTAGAGGCGTTTATGGCTACACCTTC	CSARGVYGYTF
-	TRBV7-3	medium-sized	TRBJ1-1	TGTGCCAGCAGCATTAACAGGAACACTGAAGCTTTCTTT	CASSINRNTEAFF
TRBD2	TRBV7-3	-	TRBJ2-2	TGTGCCAGCAGCCCTCAGCGGGGGGCGGCCGGGGAGCTGTTTTTT	CASSPQRGAAGELFF
TRBD1	TRBV3-1/TRBV3-2	-	TRBJ2-5	TGTGCCAGCAGGATACCGGGACAGCAAGAGACCCAGTACTTC	CASRIPGQQETQYF
TRBD1	TRBV5-1	-	TRBJ1-4	TGCGCCAGCAGCTTGGGACAGGGTTCAACTAATGAAAAACTGTTTTTT	CASSLGQGSTNEKLFF
TRBD2	TRBV19	once	TRBJ2-1	TGTGCCAGTAGTATGCAGCGGGGGGGCAGCGGTGAGCAGTTCTTC	CASSMQRGGSGEQFF
TRBD2	TRBV30	-	TRBJ2-7	TGTGCCTGGAGTACCGGACTAGGTCCGTACGAGCAGTACTTC	CAWSTGLGPYEQYF
-	TRBV6-4	-	TRBJ2-1	TGTGCCAGCAGTAGAGAACTGCCCAATGAGCAGTTCTTC	CASSRELPNEQFF
TRBD2	TRBV6-5	-	TRBJ2-3	TGTGCCAGCACCCGCGGGGGGCCAGATACGCAGTATTTT	CASTRGGPDTQYF
-	TRBV9	-	TRBJ1-2	TGTGCCAGCAGCGCCGTATCTAACTATGGCTACACCTTC	CASSAVSNYGYTF
-	TRBV7-9	-	TRBJ2-3	TGTGCCAGCAGCTTTCATGGGCGAATTCCAGATACGCAGTATTTT	CASSFHGRIPDTQYF
TRBD1	TRBV5-1	-	TRBJ1-3	TGCGCCAGCAGCTCACAGGGGGCGCGGGGAAACACCATATATTTT	CASSSQGARGNTIYF
TRBD2	TRBV5-6	-	TRBJ2-7	TGTGCCAGCACCACGCTCGCCCGGCTAGCGGGAGACGAGCAGTACTTC	CASTTLARLAGDEQYF
TRBD2	TRBV5-1	-	TRBJ2-7	TGCGCCAGCAGTCGGGACTACTACGAGCAGTACTTC	CASSRDYYEQYF
-	TRBV7-2	-	TRBJ1-2	TGTGCCAGCAGCTTAGGGGGGGAAGGCTACACCTTC	CASSLGGEGYTF
-	TRBV20-1	-	TRBJ1-2	TGCAGTGCTGTACGGACAGTCGGCTACACCTTC	CSAVRTVGYTF
TRBD2	TRBV2	-	TRBJ2-7	TGTGCCAGCAGATGGGGACTAGCGGGAACCTACGAGCAGTACTTC	CASRWGLAGTYEQYF
TRBD2	TRBV19	-	TRBJ2-1	TGTGCCAGTGGTACCGGGGGGGACGTGGAGTTCTTC	CASGTGGDVEFF
-	TRBV10-1	once	TRBJ2-5	TGCGCCAGCAGTGAGTCGGCAGGGGCGAGAGAGACCCAGTACTTC	CASSESAGARETQYF
-	TRBV6-5	-	TRBJ1-6	TGTGCCAGCAACACCGGGGGAAATTCACCCCTCCACTTT	CASNTGGNSPLHF
-	TRBV7-9	-	TRBJ2-1	TGTGCCAGCAGCCTTAAAATAGAGCAGTTCTTC	CASSLKIEQFF
-	TRBV5-4	once	TRBJ1-5	TGTGCCAGCAGCTTGGAGGGAGGTCGGCCCCAGCATTTT	CASSLEGGRPQHF
TRBD1	TRBV7-2	-	TRBJ1-5	TGTGCCAGCAGCCCCGGGACAGGGGGCAGGGGTCAGCCCCAGCATTTT	CASSPGTGGRGQPQHF
TRBD2	TRBV5-4	-	TRBJ2-7	TGTGCCAGCAGCTTGGGCGGGGGGTATTACGAGCAGTACTTC	CASSLGGGYYEQYF
TRBD1	TRBV3-1/TRBV3-2	-	TRBJ1-4	TGTGCCAGCAGCTATGGACAGGGGGGCTATGAAAAACTGTTTTTT	CASSYGQGGYEKLFF
-	TRBV3-1/TRBV3-2	-	TRBJ2-3	TGTGCCAGCAGCCCGCAAAGCGGGCACACAGATACGCAGTATTTT	CASSPQSGHTDTQYF
-	TRBV4-2	few	TRBJ2-7	TGTGCCAGCAGCCAAGAAATAGATTCCTACGAGCAGTACTTC	CASSQEIDSYEQYF
-	TRBV29-1	-	TRBJ1-2	TGCAGCGTTGCCGCGGTTAACTATGGCTACACCTTC	CSVAAVNYGYTF
TRBD2	TRBV7-2	once	TRBJ2-7	TGTGCCAGCAGCCCCATTGGGCTAGCGGGGTACGAGCAGTACTTC	CASSPIGLAGYEQYF
-	TRBV3-1/TRBV3-2	-	TRBJ1-6	TGTGCCAGCAGCCAAAGGGGAACCATTGATTCACCCCTCCACTTT	CASSQRGTIDSPLHF
TRBD2	TRBV30	-	TRBJ2-1	TGTGCCTGGAGTAGAGAGGTAAAAGCGGGAGAGAAGAATGAGCAGTTCTTC	CAWSREVKAGEKNEQFF
TRBD1	TRBV3-1/TRBV3-2	-	TRBJ1-3	TGTGCCAGCAGCCGGAATACAGGGGCGGGAAACACCATATATTTT	CASSRNTGAGNTIYF
-	TRBV13	-	TRBJ2-7	TGTGCCAGCAGCTTAGGCCTGTTGCAGACTTACGAGCAGTACTTC	CASSLGLLQTYEQYF
-	TRBV25-1	-	TRBJ1-4	TGTGCCAGCAGTGAGTGGGGCGCTGAAAAACTGTTTTTT	CASSEWGAEKLFF
-	TRBV6-1	-	TRBJ1-6	TGTGCCAGCAGTGAAAATTTCGGGGGTAGTTCACCCCTCCACTTT	CASSENFGGSSPLHF
-	TRBV4-1	-	TRBJ1-6	TGCGCCAGTTCTTTCCGGGACATCAATAATTCACCCCTCCACTTT	CASSFRDINNSPLHF
-	TRBV24-1	-	TRBJ2-1	TGTGCCACCAGTGATTTAGGCAGGATTCAGTTCTTC	CATSDLGRIQFF
-	TRBV3-1/TRBV3-2	-	TRBJ2-7	TGTGCCAGCAGCGCCAGGGGTCAGAAAGCGAGCTACGAGCAGTACTTC	CASSARGQKASYEQYF
TRBD1	TRBV19	-	TRBJ2-1	TGTGCCAGTAAGGGCGGGACAGGGGGTGGCAATGAGCAGTTCTTC	CASKGGTGGGNEQFF
TRBD1	TRBV10-2	-	TRBJ2-7	TGCGCCAGCCAGGACAGGGGGGCCTACGAGCAGTACTTC	CASQDRGAYEQYF
TRBD2	TRBV3-1/TRBV3-2	-	TRBJ2-7	TGTGCCAGCAGCCAAGAGGTTGGACCTGCGGGGGACGAGCAGTACTTC	CASSQEVGPAGDEQYF
-	TRBV27	few	TRBJ1-5	TGTGCCAGCAGTTTACATGGAGGTACAGTTCAGCCCCAGCATTTT	CASSLHGGTVQPQHF
TRBD2	TRBV10-3	-	TRBJ2-1	TGTGCCATCAGGACCGGGACTAGCGGGATCAATGAGCAGTTCTTC	CAIRTGTSGINEQFF
TRBD1	TRBV18	-	TRBJ1-6	TGTGCCAGCTCACCGGGACAGGGTTTTTCACCCCTCCACTTT	CASSPGQGFSPLHF
-	TRBV11-2	-	TRBJ2-7	TGTGCCAGCAGCGAACGGGACTCGCGTTTATACGAGCAGTACTTC	CASSERDSRLYEQYF
TRBD1	TRBV5-6	-	TRBJ1-2	TGTGCCAGCAGCTCCCACAGGGGATGGGACTATGGCTACACCTTC	CASSSHRGWDYGYTF
-	TRBV11-2	-	TRBJ1-6	TGTGCCAGCAGCTTGACGGGGACATGGGGTTCACCCCTCCACTTT	CASSLTGTWGSPLHF
TRBD1	TRBV7-2	-	TRBJ2-7	TGTGCCAGCAGCTTAGCTACAGGGGGGCCCTACGAGCAGTACTTC	CASSLATGGPYEQYF
-	TRBV11-2	-	TRBJ1-1	TGTGCCAGCAGCTTAGATCGGTACCCCATGAACACTGAAGCTTTCTTT	CASSLDRYPMNTEAFF